This T cell receptor (beta chain) was sequenced during a study of T cells in Graves' hyperthyroidism and ophthalmopathy. Whole-study results and caveats: Among clonotypes expanded in thyroid above 0.001, most were also found in blood.

Amplified regions were TCR beta CDR3 sequences from RNA transcripts. The study used the HTBI primer set for a first-round RT-PCR of the TCR CDR3. TCRdb redid the calling of the multiplex PCR reads with MiXCR, one entry per CDR3 protein. The data show approximately 610,000 distinct CDR3 sequences, approximately 15% seen once. This clonotype was observed many times. Antigen unknown. V lost 3 bases and J lost 12, with 17 bases in between. The CDR3 is 13 residues long. Diagnoses were made from clinical symptoms, serum measures (thyroxine and TRAb), thyroid ultrasound and orbital computed tomography. The origin of this receptor is a woman aged 18-29 years with Graves' hyperthyroidism. Material for sequencing was blood. This chain joins TRBV12-3 or TRBV12-4 and TRBJ1-2; D is undetermined. CDR3 sequence reads: CASSLALSRKNTF. The CDR3 DNA reads as TGTGCCAGCAGTTTGGCCCTTTCCAGGAAAAACACCTTC.